The 16 T cell receptor beta chains below all came from one sample that was sequenced in a study of T cell changes during pregnancy in multiple sclerosis. The protocol was immunoSEQ multiplex PCR, while the TCRdb copy is restricted to in-frame clones and leaves out a portion. This table holds some 80,000 clones, around 90% found once. The source material was peripheral blood, sampled in the first trimester of pregnancy. The receptors shown here come from a female donor in good health, enrolled as a control in a pregnancy study.

This sequence joins TRBV7-8 and TRBJ1-3, with a tentative D call TRBD1 (5 bases). CDR3 size: 15 residues. Germline assignment: CDR1 SGHVS and CDR2 FQNEAQ. With 4 bases removed from V and 4 bases from J, the gap between germline ends came to 14 bases. CDR3 DNA: TGTGCCAGCAGCTCCCGCGGGGGTCCCGGAAACACCATATATTTT. Translating it yields CASSSRGGPGNTIYF.

CDR3 protein: CASSRQGTSGNTIYF. DNA for the CDR3: TGTGCCAGCAGCCGACAGGGGACCTCTGGAAACACCATATATTTT. V and J are TRBV14 and TRBJ1-3; 8 bases line up with TRBD1. Unmatched junction bases numbered 2, after V lost 4 bases and J lost 0 bases. The CDR3 totals 15 residues. The germline V gene encodes CDR1 SGHDN and CDR2 FVKESK.

This chain links TRBV19 with TRBJ1-1, with 10 nucleotides matching TRBD1. V lost 5 bases, J lost 4 bases, and 7 bases stayed unmatched. Per germline, CDR1 LNHDA and CDR2 SQIVND (reference sequence). CDR3 length: 15 amino acids. In nucleotides, the CDR3 is TGTGCCAGTAGTCTCAGACAGGGGGCTGTCACTGAAGCTTTCTTT. Translated: CASSLRQGAVTEAFF.

The chain has TRBV7-2 and TRBJ2-1, with 13 bases matching TRBD2. CDR3 length equals 15 residues. Germline values: CDR1 SGHTA, CDR2 FQGNSA. Unmatched junction bases numbered 5, after V lost 5 bases and J lost 7 bases. CDR3 amino acids: CASSQLAGGLNEQFF. In nucleotides, the CDR3 is TGTGCCAGCAGCCAACTAGCGGGGGGGTTAAATGAGCAGTTCTTC.

The rearrangement links TRBV28 to TRBJ1-5; TRBD1 matches at 9 bases. Germline V lookup: CDR1 MDHEN, CDR2 SYDVKM. V shed 6 bases, J shed 3 bases, and the junction held 9 bases outside the gene matches. The CDR3 spans 16 residues. The CDR3 here is CASSRIRDRVNQPQHF. In nucleotides, the CDR3 is TGTGCCAGCAGCCGAATCCGGGACAGGGTCAATCAGCCCCAGCATTTT.

V and J are TRBV7-9 and TRBJ1-4; 10 positions agree with TRBD1. The CDR3 is 17 residues long. The junction had 13 bases not matched to a gene; V was cut back by 4 bases and J by 8 bases. Per the germline V gene, CDR1 is SEHNR and CDR2 is FQNEAQ (reference sequence). The CDR3 sequence: CASSSPLGTGVREKLFF. The DNA of the CDR3 is TGTGCCAGCAGCTCCCCGCTTGGGACAGGGGTTCGGGAAAAACTGTTTTTT. Full variable domain (rest looked up from reference TRBV7-9 and TRBJ1-4): DTGVSQNPRHKITKRGQNVTFRCDPISEHNRLYWYRQTLGQGPEFLTYFQNEAQLEKSRLLSDRFSAERPKGSFSTLEIQRTEQGDSAMYLCASSSPLGTGVREKLFFGSGTQLSVL.

V usage is TRBV19 and J usage is TRBJ1-5; 10 nucleotides line up with TRBD1. V was clipped by 7 bases and J by 3 bases; unmatched bases: 9. This CDR3 contains 16 residues. Germline CDR1 and CDR2: LNHDA and SQIVND (reference sequence). Written as DNA, the CDR3 is TGTGCCAGTACGAATCGACAGGGGGCGATCAATCAGCCCCAGCATTTT. This encodes CASTNRQGAINQPQHF.

J is TRBJ2-5 and V is TRBV18, with 9 bases fitting TRBD1. Trimming took 4 bases from V and 1 from J; bases not matched to a gene: 7. The CDR3 has 16 amino acids. Germline CDR1 is KGHSH and CDR2 is LQKENI. For the CDR3, the DNA is TGTGCCAGCTCACGGGGAGGGACAGGGCTCCAAGAGACCCAGTACTTC. This sequence encodes CASSRGGTGLQETQYF.

The V gene is TRBV19, the J gene TRBJ2-2; perhaps TRBD2 as D (7 bases). This CDR3 region has 15 residues. Looked up from germline, CDR1 is LNHDA and CDR2 is SQIVND (reference sequence). The V and J ends lost 6 bases and 4 bases respectively, with 15 bases between them. DNA for the CDR3: TGTGCCAGTAGCCTGACGGGGGGCCCCACCGGGGAGCTGTTTTTT. Translation: CASSLTGGPTGELFF.

This clone was seen just once. The chain has TRBV28 and TRBJ1-5; 7 positions match TRBD1. V lost 5 bases, J lost 1 base, and 5 bases stayed unmatched. From germline, CDR1 is MDHEN and CDR2 SYDVKM. This CDR3 has 15 amino acids. CDR3 residues: CASSLPTGSNQPQHF. The CDR3 DNA sequence: TGTGCCAGCAGTCTTCCGACAGGGAGCAATCAGCCCCAGCATTTT.

DNA for the CDR3: TGTGCCAGTAGTATGCTAGCGGGTTACTCTGGGGCCAACGTCCTGACTTTC. Protein sequence: CASSMLAGYSGANVLTF. The chain links TRBV19 to TRBJ2-6; 8 nucleotides match TRBD2. Germline V gene lookup returns CDR1 LNHDA and CDR2 SQIVND (reference sequence). The V segment lost 3 bases and the J segment 0 bases; nucleotides outside the gene matches: 4. The CDR3 consists of 17 residues.

V and J are TRBV27 and TRBJ1-2; D possibly corresponds to TRBD1 (6 bases). CDR3 size: 14 residues. V was trimmed by 4 bases and J by 4 bases, leaving 13 bases between them. Germline CDR1 MNHEY, CDR2 SMNVEV (reference sequence). CDR3 nucleotide sequence: TGTGCCAGCAGTTCGATATGGGGGCTCTATGGCTACACCTTC. Translation gives CASSSIWGLYGYTF.

The J gene is TRBJ1-5, the V gene TRBV7-9, with TRBD1 matching 7 bases. The length of the CDR3 is 15 residues. The trim removed 1 base at V and 4 bases at J, leaving 4 bases unmatched. Germline V gene lookup returns CDR1 SEHNR and CDR2 FQNEAQ (reference sequence). The CDR3 nucleotides are TGTGCCAGCAGCTTAGGATCAGGGGGTAATCAGCCCCAGCATTTT. Protein sequence: CASSLGSGGNQPQHF. Variable domain in full (rest from reference TRBV7-9 and TRBJ1-5): DTGVSQNPRHKITKRGQNVTFRCDPISEHNRLYWYRQTLGQGPEFLTYFQNEAQLEKSRLLSDRFSAERPKGSFSTLEIQRTEQGDSAMYLCASSLGSGGNQPQHFGDGTRLSIL.

The chain joins TRBV30 to TRBJ1-4, with 9 bases that match TRBD1. The CDR3 length is 15 residues. V gave up 4 bases and J gave up 0 bases; unmatched junction bases: 3. CDR1 GTSNPN and CDR2 SVGIG come from the germline V gene (reference sequence). CDR3 DNA: TGTGCCTGGATGGGACAGGGAGCAACTAATGAAAAACTGTTTTTT. It translates to CAWMGQGATNEKLFF.

The chain joins TRBV7-9 to TRBJ2-1, with 7 bases lining up with TRBD2. V gave up 6 bases and J gave up 5 bases; unmatched junction bases: 19. CDR3 length: 18 amino acids. Germline V gene sequence: CDR1 SEHNR, CDR2 FQNEAQ (reference sequence). The CDR3 loop is CASRTNLAVEGRNNEQFF. DNA for the CDR3: TGTGCCAGCAGGACTAATCTAGCGGTGGAGGGCCGCAACAATGAGCAGTTCTTC. Full variable domain (rest looked up from reference TRBV7-9 and TRBJ2-1): DTGVSQNPRHKITKRGQNVTFRCDPISEHNRLYWYRQTLGQGPEFLTYFQNEAQLEKSRLLSDRFSAERPKGSFSTLEIQRTEQGDSAMYLCASRTNLAVEGRNNEQFFGPGTRLTVL.

This chain uses TRBV5-6 with TRBJ1-5; TRBD1 matches at 7 bases. V lost 3 bases to trimming and J lost 4 bases; unmatched junction nucleotides: 13. Germline CDR1 is SGHDT and CDR2 is YYEEEE. The CDR3 runs 17 residues. Here the CDR3 reads CASSSGRQGSRNQPQHF. The CDR3 nucleotides are TGTGCCAGCAGCTCCGGGAGACAGGGAAGTCGTAATCAGCCCCAGCATTTT. Complete variable domain (other parts from reference TRBV5-6 and TRBJ1-5): DAGVTQSPTHLIKTRGQQVTLRCSPKSGHDTVSWYQQALGQGPQFIFQYYEEEERQRGNFPDRFSGHQFPNYSSELNVNALLLGDSALYLCASSSGRQGSRNQPQHFGDGTRLSIL.